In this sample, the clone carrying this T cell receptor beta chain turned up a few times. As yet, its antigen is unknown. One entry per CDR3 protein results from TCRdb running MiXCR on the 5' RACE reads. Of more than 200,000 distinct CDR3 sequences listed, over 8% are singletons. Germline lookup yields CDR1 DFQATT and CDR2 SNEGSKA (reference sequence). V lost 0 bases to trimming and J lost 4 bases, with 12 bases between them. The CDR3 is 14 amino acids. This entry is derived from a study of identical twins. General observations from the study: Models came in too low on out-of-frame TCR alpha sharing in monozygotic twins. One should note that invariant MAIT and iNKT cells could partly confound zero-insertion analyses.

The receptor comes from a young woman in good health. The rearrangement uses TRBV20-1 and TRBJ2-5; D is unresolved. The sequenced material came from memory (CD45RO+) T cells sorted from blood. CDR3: CSARDRTASETQYF. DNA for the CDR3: TGCAGTGCTAGAGATCGGACCGCCTCAGAGACCCAGTACTTC.